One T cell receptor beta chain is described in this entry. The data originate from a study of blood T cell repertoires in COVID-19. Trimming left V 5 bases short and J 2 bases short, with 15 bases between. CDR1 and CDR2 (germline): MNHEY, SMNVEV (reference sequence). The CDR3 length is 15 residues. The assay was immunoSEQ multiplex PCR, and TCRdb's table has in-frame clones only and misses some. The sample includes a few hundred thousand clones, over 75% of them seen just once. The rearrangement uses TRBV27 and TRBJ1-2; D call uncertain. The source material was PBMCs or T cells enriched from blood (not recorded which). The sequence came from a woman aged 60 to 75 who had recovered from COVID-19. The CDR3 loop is CASSPLTQVNYGYTF. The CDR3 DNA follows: TGTGCCAGCAGTCCATTGACGCAGGTCAACTATGGCTACACCTTC.